Below, one T cell receptor beta chain is given with its context. Authors' analysis steps: Amplification with reference gene primers provided the estimates of nucleated cell counts. Method: immunoSEQ multiplex PCR; TCRdb's copy keeps in-frame clones and lacks some. D and trimming were read from the DNA, whereas the V and J calls and clone size are those reported in that table. The data show tens of thousands of clones, over 75% seen once. V lost 0 bases and J 8 bases, leaving 4 bases between the germline ends. Germline lookup yields CDR1 LGHDT and CDR2 YNNKEL (reference sequence). This CDR3 has 12 residues. These data originate in a study of blood T cell repertoires in COVID-19. About the research overall: Samples of COVID-19 (acute and convalescent) were obtained from the United States, Italy and Spain. Sources were T cells, B-cell-depleted T cells, or PBMCs; the material itself was cDNA or gDNA.

The rearrangement links TRBV3-1 (or the pseudogene TRBV3-2) to TRBJ1-4; D unclear. The source material was peripheral blood. This clonotype originated in a human donor in a cohort sampled during active COVID-19. Here the CDR3 DNA reads TGTGCCAGCAGCCAAGAGCGGGAAAAACTGTTTTTT. Its translation: CASSQEREKLFF.